The clone carrying this T cell receptor (beta chain) was seen a few times. Its antigen is not known. Primers: 60 Vbeta forward and 13 Jbeta reverse. Per the authors' pipeline: Among the unique TCR beta chains that a later analysis counted, 80 million to 100 million in all, 9.5 million to 11 million were shared. Clones were sequenced by immunoSEQ multiplex PCR, and TCRdb holds only the in-frame ones, with some missing. V, J and clone size reflect that table, while D and trimming were determined from the DNA. Here the sample spans about 160,000 clones, just over 75% being singletons. The sample belongs to a study of cytomegalovirus exposure and HLA in healthy donors. Study results and limitations: In a later analysis, compared with equally common non-associated chains, HLA-associated beta chains were more expanded. According to an earlier analysis, most TCR beta V segments yielded productive rearrangements about 90% or about 30% of the time.

With 3 bases removed from V and 9 bases from J, the gap between germline ends came to 17 bases. The CDR3 has 14 amino acids. Germline loops: CDR1 MNHNS, CDR2 SASEGT. The rearrangement joins TRBV6-1 to TRBJ1-1; D perhaps matches TRBD1 (6 bases). Sequenced input: PBMCs. The source of this sequence is a woman in her thirties or forties in good health and CMV-seronegative. Written as DNA, the CDR3 is TGTGCCAGCAGTGATGAAGGTGGCAGGGGAAAAGCTTTCTTT. The encoded protein is CASSDEGGRGKAFF.